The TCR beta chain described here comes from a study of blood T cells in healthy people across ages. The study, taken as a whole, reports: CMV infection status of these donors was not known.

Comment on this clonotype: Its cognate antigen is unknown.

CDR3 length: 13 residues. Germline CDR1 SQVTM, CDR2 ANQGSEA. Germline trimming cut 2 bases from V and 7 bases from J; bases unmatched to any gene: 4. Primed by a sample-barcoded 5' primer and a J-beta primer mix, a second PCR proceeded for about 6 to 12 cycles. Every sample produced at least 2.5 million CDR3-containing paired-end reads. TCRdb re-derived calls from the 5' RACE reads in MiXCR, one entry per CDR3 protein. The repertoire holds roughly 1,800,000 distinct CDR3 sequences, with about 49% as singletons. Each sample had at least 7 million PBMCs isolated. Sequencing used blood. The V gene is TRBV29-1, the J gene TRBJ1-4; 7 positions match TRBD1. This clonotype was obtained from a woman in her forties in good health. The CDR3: CSVERGLGEKLFF. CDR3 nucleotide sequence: TGCAGCGTTGAAAGGGGGCTTGGTGAAAAACTGTTTTTT.